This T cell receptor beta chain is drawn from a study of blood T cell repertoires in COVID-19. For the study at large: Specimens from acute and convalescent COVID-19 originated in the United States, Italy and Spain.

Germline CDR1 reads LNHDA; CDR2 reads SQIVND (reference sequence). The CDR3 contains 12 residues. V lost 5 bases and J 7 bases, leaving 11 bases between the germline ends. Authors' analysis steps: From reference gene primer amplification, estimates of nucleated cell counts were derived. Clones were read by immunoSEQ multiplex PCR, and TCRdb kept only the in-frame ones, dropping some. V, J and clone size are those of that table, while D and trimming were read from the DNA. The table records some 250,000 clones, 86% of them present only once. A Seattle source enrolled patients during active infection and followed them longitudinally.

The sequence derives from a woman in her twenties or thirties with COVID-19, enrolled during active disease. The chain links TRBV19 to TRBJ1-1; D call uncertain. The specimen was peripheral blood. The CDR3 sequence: CASSQGRIEAFF. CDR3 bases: TGTGCCAGTAGTCAAGGGAGGATTGAAGCTTTCTTT.